This T cell receptor beta chain came from a study of blood T cell repertoires in COVID-19. Study-wide context: Sample material is recorded as cDNA or gDNA derived from T cells, B-cell-depleted T cells, or PBMCs.

Donors were grouped by their self-reported clinical history. Methods used by the authors: The authors estimated nucleated cell counts from reference gene primer amplification. Repertoires were generated with immunoSEQ multiplex PCR, while TCRdb's copy carries only in-frame clones and drops some. V and J calls and clone size follow that table, whereas D and trimming were derived from the DNA. The sample has about 250,000 clones, about nine tenths seen once. The CDR3 covers 13 residues. Germline assignment: CDR1 SGHNT and CDR2 YYREEE (reference sequence). V was clipped by 9 bases and J by 6 bases; unmatched bases: 4.

The V and J genes are TRBV5-4 and TRBJ2-1; 12 bases are a match to TRBD2. Specimen: PBMCs or T cells enriched from blood (not recorded which). This receptor was taken from a woman aged 25 to 45 with acute COVID-19. Here the CDR3 reads CATSGRVSNEQFF. CDR3 nucleotides: TGTGCCACTAGCGGGAGGGTAAGCAATGAGCAGTTCTTC.